The rows below give T cell receptor beta chains drawn from one sample of a study of somatic mutations in cytotoxic T cells in rheumatoid arthritis. The method was immunoSEQ multiplex PCR; TCRdb's version includes in-frame clones alone and lacks a portion of them. The sample carries about 18,000 clones, about 80% recorded once. Sequenced sample: CD8+ T cells sorted from blood. The receptors were gathered from an adult with rheumatoid arthritis. The CDR3 runs from the conserved cysteine through the conserved F or W. Each record gives: J gene, clone size, D gene, V gene, CDR3 protein, CDR3 DNA. D genes are given only for firm matches. Some rows mark clone size as missing; the rest say once, few, many or name a class of expanded clone.

>TRBJ2-1|.|.|TRBV13
CASSTRQGGVNEQFF
TGTGCCAGCAGCACCCGACAGGGAGGGGTAAATGAGCAGTTCTTC
>TRBJ2-2|.|.|TRBV6-5
CASISKGSGAGELFF
TGTGCCAGCATCTCCAAAGGATCGGGGGCCGGGGAGCTGTTTTTT
>TRBJ2-2|.|.|TRBV29-1
CSATHSSTGELFF
TGCAGCGCCACCCATTCCTCCACCGGGGAGCTGTTTTTT
>TRBJ2-4|once|TRBD2|TRBV2
CAVGGGVDIQYF
TGTGCCGTAGGTGGGGGGGTTGACATTCAGTACTTC
>TRBJ1-2|.|TRBD1|TRBV10-3
CAISDPDRGIAPYGYTF
TGTGCCATCAGTGACCCTGACAGGGGGATCGCCCCCTATGGCTACACCTTC
>TRBJ2-7|.|.|TRBV18
CASSLTTDFHEQYF
TGTGCCAGCTCACTCACGACAGACTTCCACGAGCAGTACTTC
>TRBJ2-3|.|.|TRBV6-6
CASSAGTTSTDTQYF
TGTGCCAGCAGCGCCGGGACGACTAGCACAGATACGCAGTATTTT
>TRBJ2-7|.|TRBD1|TRBV9
CASSPHRGFAYEQYF
TGTGCCAGCAGCCCTCACAGGGGGTTCGCCTACGAGCAGTACTTC
>TRBJ1-5|.|.|TRBV4-1
CASSQVTLNQPQHF
TGCGCCAGCAGCCAAGTGACCTTAAATCAGCCCCAGCATTTT
>TRBJ1-5|once|.|TRBV10-2
CASRPGPSRDQPQHF
TGCGCCAGCCGTCCTGGGCCCTCGCGCGATCAGCCCCAGCATTTT
>TRBJ1-1|.|.|TRBV4-1
CASAAAGLNTEAFF
TGCGCCAGCGCCGCTGCAGGTCTGAACACTGAAGCTTTCTTT
>TRBJ2-5|.|.|TRBV6-1
CASSESLEWREQYF
TGTGCCAGCAGTGAATCGCTTGAGTGGAGGGAGCAGTACTTC
>TRBJ1-5|.|.|TRBV5-6
CASSLGRNQPQHF
TGTGCCAGCAGCTTGGGACGGAATCAGCCCCAGCATTTT
>TRBJ2-5|.|.|TRBV5-1
CASSEESFQETQYF
TGCGCCAGCAGCGAGGAATCTTTCCAAGAGACCCAGTACTTC
>TRBJ2-1|.|TRBD2|TRBV2
CASSEFLAGDTEQFF
TGTGCCAGCAGTGAATTCTTAGCGGGAGACACTGAGCAGTTCTTC
>TRBJ2-7|.|.|TRBV5-1
CASSLSKGPSYEQYF
TGCGCCAGCAGCTTGAGCAAGGGGCCCTCCTACGAGCAGTACTTC
>TRBJ1-2|.|TRBD1|TRBV27
CASSLKGARGFLEHGYTF
TGTGCCAGCAGTTTAAAGGGGGCGCGAGGGTTTTTAGAGCATGGCTACACCTTC
>TRBJ2-1|.|TRBD1|TRBV18
CASSLKGTGIYNEQFF
TGTGCCAGCTCACTGAAAGGGACAGGAATATACAATGAGCAGTTCTTC
>TRBJ2-1|.|.|TRBV6-1
CASSVTRGYNEQFF
TGTGCCAGCAGTGTGACCAGGGGCTACAATGAGCAGTTCTTC
>TRBJ1-1|.|TRBD1|TRBV7-2
CASSFQGGSLGTEAFF
TGTGCCAGCAGCTTCCAGGGGGGCTCCCTGGGAACTGAAGCTTTCTTT
>TRBJ2-1|.|.|TRBV7-6
CASSLLVGVSYNEQFF
TGTGCCAGCAGCCTGTTGGTAGGAGTTTCCTACAATGAGCAGTTCTTC
>TRBJ2-1|few|.|TRBV16
CASSQYTGNEQFF
TGTGCCAGCAGCCAATACACGGGGAATGAGCAGTTCTTC
>TRBJ2-2|once|TRBD2|TRBV7-9
CASSQTHPGGVGTGELFF
TGTGCCAGCAGCCAAACTCACCCGGGGGGGGTCGGAACCGGGGAGCTGTTTTTT
>TRBJ2-1|.|.|TRBV6-6
CASSYGPNEQFF
TGTGCCAGCAGTTACGGGCCCAATGAGCAGTTCTTC
>TRBJ1-6|.|.|TRBV28
CASSPEFLNSPLHF
TGTGCCAGCAGTCCTGAGTTCCTGAATTCACCCCTCCACTTT
>TRBJ1-2|.|.|TRBV19
CASTGGGSASGYTF
TGTGCCAGTACCGGTGGGGGATCCGCTAGCGGCTACACCTTC
>TRBJ1-1|.|TRBD1|TRBV6-4
CASMDRAGNTEAFF
TGTGCCAGCATGGACAGGGCGGGGAACACTGAAGCTTTCTTT
>TRBJ1-1|large|.|TRBV6-6
CASSWGEDTEAFF
TGTGCCAGCAGTTGGGGGGAGGACACTGAAGCTTTCTTT
>TRBJ2-3|once|TRBD2|TRBV10-2
CATFGTTPTDTQYF
TGCGCCACCTTCGGGACTACCCCCACAGATACGCAGTATTTT
>TRBJ2-1|.|TRBD1|TRBV11-2
CASSYNTGGSYNEQFF
TGTGCCAGCAGCTACAATACAGGGGGCTCCTACAATGAGCAGTTCTTC
>TRBJ2-7|.|.|TRBV13
CASSPLGDIPGHLYEQYF
TGTGCCAGCAGCCCCCTTGGGGATATCCCGGGACACCTCTACGAGCAGTACTTC
>TRBJ2-7|few|.|TRBV4-1
CASSPGVSHDEQYF
TGCGCCAGCAGCCCGGGGGTGAGCCACGACGAGCAGTACTTC
>TRBJ2-7|.|TRBD1|TRBV7-9
CASSPTGAAGEQYF
TGTGCCAGCAGCCCCACAGGGGCCGCCGGCGAGCAGTACTTC
>TRBJ1-4|.|.|TRBV10-1
CASISWDEKLFF
TGCGCCAGCATAAGCTGGGATGAAAAACTGTTTTTT
>TRBJ2-3|.|TRBD2|TRBV30
CAWRPRQRGIPEADTQYF
TGTGCCTGGAGGCCCAGGCAGCGGGGGATTCCTGAGGCAGATACGCAGTATTTT
>TRBJ1-5|few|TRBD1|TRBV6-1
CASSGGTGFEVEPQHF
TGTGCCAGCAGTGGGGGGACAGGGTTCGAAGTTGAACCCCAGCATTTT
>TRBJ2-1|.|.|TRBV7-6
CASKGVYNEQFF
TGTGCCAGCAAGGGGGTGTACAATGAGCAGTTCTTC
>TRBJ2-3|.|.|TRBV19
CASSIGTSPTQYF
TGTGCCAGTAGTATAGGGACCTCCCCTACGCAGTATTTT
>TRBJ2-3|.|.|TRBV5-5
CASSFHISLTDTQYF
TGTGCCAGCAGCTTTCATATCTCACTCACAGATACGCAGTATTTT
>TRBJ1-6|.|.|TRBV7-9
CASSLTGSPYSPLHF
TGTGCCAGCAGCTTAACCGGCAGTCCGTATTCACCCCTCCACTTT
>TRBJ1-2|.|.|TRBV13
CASSEGSYGYTF
TGTGCCAGCAGCGAGGGCAGCTATGGCTACACCTTC
>TRBJ2-1|.|TRBD2|TRBV6-1
CASSEEAGGSGNEQFF
TGTGCCAGCAGTGAAGAGGCGGGGGGGTCCGGCAATGAGCAGTTCTTC
>TRBJ1-2|.|TRBD1|TRBV11-2
CASTAPGTGEGLPF
TGTGCCAGCACCGCCCCAGGGACAGGGGAGGGTTTGCCCTTC
>TRBJ2-7|.|TRBD2|TRBV5-6
CASSLGLAGAEQYF
TGTGCCAGCAGCTTGGGACTAGCGGGAGCCGAGCAGTACTTC
>TRBJ1-6|few|.|TRBV19
CASKPTGVGNSPLHF
TGTGCCAGTAAGCCGACAGGCGTTGGGAATTCACCCCTCCACTTT
>TRBJ1-1|.|.|TRBV6-1
CASRGVSPEAFF
TGTGCCAGCAGAGGGGTATCGCCTGAAGCTTTCTTT
>TRBJ2-3|.|.|TRBV30
CAWSGAGPDTQYF
TGTGCCTGGAGTGGGGCGGGCCCAGATACGCAGTATTTT
>TRBJ2-7|.|TRBD2|TRBV6-6
CASSKTSEGDEQYF
TGTGCCAGCAGCAAAACTAGCGAAGGGGACGAGCAGTACTTC
>TRBJ1-1|once|TRBD1|TRBV28
CASSDRGLNTEAFF
TGTGCCAGCAGCGACAGGGGGCTGAACACTGAAGCTTTCTTT
>TRBJ2-3|.|TRBD2|TRBV27
CASSGSGGAPTDTQYF
TGTGCCAGCAGTGGATCCGGGGGGGCACCCACAGATACGCAGTATTTT
>TRBJ1-3|.|TRBD1|TRBV7-8
CASSLTGGVNTIYF
TGTGCCAGCAGCTTGACAGGGGGGGTTAACACCATATATTTT
>TRBJ2-5|.|TRBD2|TRBV5-4
CASSFGAGVQETQYF
TGTGCCAGCAGCTTTGGGGCGGGGGTACAAGAGACCCAGTACTTC
>TRBJ1-4|.|TRBD1|TRBV4-1
CASSQEGGTGVEKLFF
TGCGCCAGCAGCCAAGAGGGGGGGACAGGGGTCGAAAAACTGTTTTTT
>TRBJ2-7|.|.|TRBV30
CAWSVMGGGGYEQYF
TGTGCCTGGAGTGTAATGGGAGGGGGCGGATACGAGCAGTACTTC
>TRBJ1-2|.|TRBD1|TRBV2
CASRETGAVYGYTF
TGTGCCAGCAGGGAGACAGGGGCTGTCTATGGCTACACCTTC
>TRBJ1-2|.|.|TRBV15
CATSRGGARANYGYTF
TGTGCCACCAGCAGAGGGGGTGCCAGAGCTAACTATGGCTACACCTTC
>TRBJ2-1|once|TRBD1|TRBV19
CASSIGAGGSYNEQFF
TGTGCCAGTAGTATAGGCGCAGGGGGATCCTACAATGAGCAGTTCTTC
>TRBJ2-7|few|.|TRBV10-3
CAISDTSYEQYF
TGTGCCATCAGTGACACCTCCTACGAGCAGTACTTC